The clone carrying this TCR beta chain was seen a handful of times. Other DNA sequences in the same sample also yield this CDR3. The data originate from a study of blood T cell repertoires in COVID-19. Whole-study context: Specimens from acute and convalescent COVID-19 originated in the United States, Italy and Spain. PBMCs, B-cell-depleted T cells, or T cells were the source of the cDNA or gDNA that made up the material.

Germline V gene lookup returns CDR1 SGHRS and CDR2 YFSETQ. The CDR3 has 14 amino acids. J was trimmed by 4 bases and V by 0 bases; bases with no gene match: 0. Original processing methods: Reference gene primer amplification yielded estimated nucleated cell counts. Measured with immunoSEQ multiplex PCR; TCRdb has only the in-frame clones, and not every one. V and J calls and clone size are those listed in that table; D and trimming were worked out from the DNA. The data show about 290,000 clones, around four fifths seen once. V usage is TRBV5-1 and J usage is TRBJ1-2; 10 bases line up with TRBD1. The TCR originated in a woman aged 50 to 65 with active or convalescent COVID-19. Sequenced input: peripheral blood. The CDR3 DNA is TGCGCCAGCAGCTTGGGGACAGGGGGCTATGGCTACACCTTC. Translated, it gives CASSLGTGGYGYTF.